The clone carrying this TCR beta chain was recorded a few times. Its antigen is unidentified. From germline, CDR1 is LGHNA and CDR2 YNFKEQ. The V segment lost 0 bases and the J segment 2 bases; nucleotides outside the gene matches: 7. The CDR3 is made up of 18 amino acids. The data originate from a study of human T cells and chemical hapten exposure. MiXCR, run by TCRdb on the RACE reads, gives a single entry per CDR3 protein. Among some 380,000 distinct CDR3 sequences listed, approximately 4.4% were seen once. Findings and limits, study-wide: TCRs exceeding 1 in 1000 frequency stayed unchanged with DPC sensitization. Expanded TCRs made up significantly more big CDR3 similarity clusters than controls did.

Described time point: patch test 1, 2 weeks after DPC sensitization. Treatment in this sample: therapeutic diphenylcyclopropenone sensitization with weekly scalp DPC. Blood collection took place prior to placing each patch test. J is TRBJ2-3 and V is TRBV4-2; 11 bases align to TRBD2. The sequencing used whole blood, collected in connection with sensitization to the hapten diphenylcyclopropenone (DPC). This clonotype originated in a woman between 45 and 65 years old with alopecia areata. Some clones in this sample may be carry-over from other donors' samples. The CDR3 sequence is CASSQEFGSGGATDTQYF. In nucleotides, the CDR3 is TGTGCCAGCAGCCAAGAATTCGGTAGCGGGGGGGCCACAGATACGCAGTATTTT.